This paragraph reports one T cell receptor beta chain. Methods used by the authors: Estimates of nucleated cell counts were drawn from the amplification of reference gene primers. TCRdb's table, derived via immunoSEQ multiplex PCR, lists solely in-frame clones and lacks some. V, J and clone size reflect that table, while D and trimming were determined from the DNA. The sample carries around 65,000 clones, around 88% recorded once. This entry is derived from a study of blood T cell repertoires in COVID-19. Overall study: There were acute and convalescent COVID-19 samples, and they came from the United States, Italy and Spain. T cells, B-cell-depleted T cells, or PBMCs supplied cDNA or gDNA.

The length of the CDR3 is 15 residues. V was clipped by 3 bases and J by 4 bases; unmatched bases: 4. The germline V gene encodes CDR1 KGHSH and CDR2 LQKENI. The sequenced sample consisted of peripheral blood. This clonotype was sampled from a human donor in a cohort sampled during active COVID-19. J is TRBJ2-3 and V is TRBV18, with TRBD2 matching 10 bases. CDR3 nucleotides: TGTGCCAGCTCACCTAAGGGGACTAGCGCAGATACGCAGTATTTT. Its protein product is CASSPKGTSADTQYF.